This T cell receptor beta chain is drawn from a study of esophageal squamous cell carcinoma under preoperative chemotherapy (dated 2018 in TCRdb). Notes on the research overall: Both tumor-infiltrating lymphocytes and peripheral blood T cells had their TCR repertoires profiled in the study. The cohort comprised five patients with primary esophageal squamous cell carcinoma. Repertoires from samples taken before paclitaxel-nedaplatin therapy were compared with repertoires from samples taken after paclitaxel-nedaplatin therapy. The study examined the effect of paclitaxel-nedaplatin chemotherapy on T-cell receptor repertoires in patients with esophageal squamous cell carcinoma. Overall study results and their limits: Immediate and substantial changes in clonotype frequency were induced by paclitaxel-nedaplatin therapy, and contraction rather than amplification was more likely to be observed among abundant clones. The analysis included only a handful of patients with esophageal squamous cell carcinoma, making the cohort small. After chemotherapy, peripheral T cells showed a significant rise in TCR diversity, whereas tumor-infiltrating lymphocytes did not. Post-treatment tumor-infiltrating lymphocytes appeared partly derived from peripheral T cells migrating into the tumor, not solely from local clonal changes.

The sample's time point label, decoded: after preoperative PTX-NDP chemotherapy. Before surgery, patients were given paclitaxel-nedaplatin as preoperative chemotherapy. Concerning this clonotype: Its specific antigen is unknown. The CDR3 ends on some other residue instead of the conserved phenylalanine or tryptophan, so this is likely a read error. The limits of the CDR3 on the DNA are not certain, so only TCRdb's listed CDR3 is given.

The library relied on PCR. The sequencer listed for this sample is HiSeq X Ten. High-throughput sequencing was used to characterize TCR repertoires. Through fastp at Q25 and MiXCR, TCRdb rebuilt clones from the public reads, retaining in-frame beta chains. CDR3 protein sequences are deduplicated, and each keeps its most common genes and DNA. The sample has around 19,000 distinct CDR3 sequences on record, 40% to 55% of them singletons. The leading ten clones occupy under 35% of the sample. The CDR3 has 12 residues if both end residues are counted. The CDR1 and CDR2 encoded by the germline V gene are SGHTA and FQGNSA.

This specimen was acquired from a patient given preoperative chemotherapy. This receptor chain uses TRBV7-2 and TRBJ2-5. This clonotype originated in a human donor with esophageal squamous cell carcinoma. The donor label of this sample is uncertain. CDR3 region: CASEQNQESRLL.